This is a list of T cell receptor beta chains from one sample in a study of shared clonotypes between healthy human individuals. This table comes from immunoSEQ multiplex PCR, and its TCRdb copy is limited to in-frame clones, with some not included. The sample lists around 2.5 million clones, over 85% seen once, with approximately 0.37% in the top ten. The source material was naive CD4+ T cells from PBMCs. The receptors were sampled from a man younger than 30 in good health. Some clones in this sample may be carry-over from other donors' samples. Each CDR3 is given with its conserved first and last residue.

>TRBV7-9
CASSAQLNEKLFF
>TRBV5-8
CASSRVETSGYYNEQFF
>TRBV28
CASSSGGATRGYTF
>TRBV5-6
CASSLGLYGFSNYGYTF
>TRBV5-1
CASSPEPHNSPLHF
>TRBV28
CASSLGQGAWERSPLHF
>TRBV27
CASSTGPDEQFF
>TRBV9
CASSVTGTPVGSTEAFF
>TRBV19
CASSPRGVEAFF
>TRBV27
CASSSRAGRYSNQPQHF
>TRBV9
CASSEGMTNEKLFF
>TRBV10-3
CAISESVSGQGRTDTQYF
>TRBV4-1
CASSPWPGNEQFF
>TRBV5-4
CASSLDTATLSGNTIYF
>TRBV28
CASTSTGGRPNTGELFF
>TRBV29-1
CSVAWISGANVLTF
>TRBV28
CASSFLRQAYNEKLFF
>TRBV6-1
CASSVPNHEQYF